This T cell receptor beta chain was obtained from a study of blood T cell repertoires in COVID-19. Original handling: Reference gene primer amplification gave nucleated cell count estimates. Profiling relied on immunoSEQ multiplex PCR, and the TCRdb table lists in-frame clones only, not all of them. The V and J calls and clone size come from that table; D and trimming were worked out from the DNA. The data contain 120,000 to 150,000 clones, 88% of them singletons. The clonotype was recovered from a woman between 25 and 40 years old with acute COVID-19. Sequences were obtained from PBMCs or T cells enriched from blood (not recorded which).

The CDR3 loop is CAIAGWTSDSYEQYF. The CDR3 DNA reads as TGTGCCATCGCAGGTTGGACTAGCGACTCCTACGAGCAGTACTTC. The rearrangement links TRBV27 to TRBJ2-7; 9 bases agree with TRBD2. Germline V gene lookup returns CDR1 MNHEY and CDR2 SMNVEV (reference sequence). Losses at the gene ends were 10 bases for V and 0 bases for J; bases not matched to a gene: 10. The CDR3 length is 15 residues.